Listed below are T cell receptor beta chains from one sample, sequenced in a study of T cells in Graves' hyperthyroidism and ophthalmopathy. MiXCR, applied by TCRdb to the multiplex PCR reads, yields one record per CDR3 protein. The table shows some 570,000 distinct CDR3 sequences, with more than 15% occurring only once. The source material was blood. The receptors derive from a woman aged 18-30 years with Graves' ophthalmopathy. CDR3s include the opening cysteine and the closing phenylalanine or tryptophan. A D gene is named only where the DNA matches it firmly. Expanded clones get a size class; other rows say once, few or many, or leave the size out.

TRBJ2-5,TRBV7-2,TRBD2,few,TGTGCCAGCAGCTTAGAGGTAGCGGGAGAACAAGAGACCCAGTACTTC,CASSLEVAGEQETQYF
TRBJ2-2,TRBV6-1,NA,NA,TGTGCCATCGGGTCGGCCGGGGAGCTGTTTTTT,CAIGSAGELFF
TRBJ2-5,TRBV4-2,NA,many,TGTGCCAGCAGCCAAGAAGCTAGGTTGGAGACCCAGTACTTC,CASSQEARLETQYF
TRBJ2-6,TRBV10-3,NA,many,TGTGCCATCAGTGAACCTACCTCTGGGGCCAACGTCCTGACTTTC,CAISEPTSGANVLTF
TRBJ2-1,TRBV24-1,TRBD2,many,TGTGCCACCGGTCCGGGGGGACCTGGGAATGAGCAGTTCTTC,CATGPGGPGNEQFF
TRBJ2-7,TRBV12-3/TRBV12-4,TRBD2,many,TGTGCCAGCAGTGGGACTAGCGGGATCCAGTCCACCTACGAGCAGTACTTC,CASSGTSGIQSTYEQYF
TRBJ2-3,TRBV27,TRBD2,many,TGTGCCAGCAGTTTATCGAGAGCGGGGGGGCAAGATACGCAGTATTTT,CASSLSRAGGQDTQYF
TRBJ1-1,TRBV6-1,NA,few,TGTGCCAGCAGTTCCCCGACAGGTTTCGGGGCAGGGTCTGAAGCTTTCTTT,CASSSPTGFGAGSEAFF
TRBJ2-2,TRBV25-1,TRBD2,NA,TGTGCCAGCGAAAACCGGGAGGAGGGGACCGGGGAGCTGTTTTTT,CASENREEGTGELFF
TRBJ1-1,TRBV28,NA,NA,TGTACCAGCAGTTTATTCGGGGGGAACACTGAAGCTTTCTTT,CTSSLFGGNTEAFF
TRBJ1-4,TRBV20-1,TRBD1,few,TGCAGTGCTAGGGGAGGGGGCACAGATGAAAAACTGTTTTTT,CSARGGGTDEKLFF
TRBJ2-1,TRBV11-2,NA,many,TGTGCCAGCAGCTTAGGCTCAGGGATCGGCAATGAGCAGTTCTTC,CASSLGSGIGNEQFF
TRBJ2-5,TRBV28,NA,many,TGTGCCAGCAGTTTTTTACAGGGCGGGGAGACCCAGTACTTC,CASSFLQGGETQYF
TRBJ2-3,TRBV9,NA,many,TGTGCCAGCAGCGTAAGCGTTATTAGCACAGATACGCAGTATTTT,CASSVSVISTDTQYF
TRBJ2-1,TRBV20-1,NA,many,TGCAGTGCTAGAGATCTACTAGAGGTCCACAATGAGCAGTTCTTC,CSARDLLEVHNEQFF
TRBJ1-1,TRBV10-3,NA,few,TGTGCCATCAGTGAGAAGAATGCCGGGACTGAAGCTTTCTTT,CAISEKNAGTEAFF